These T cell receptor beta chains were read from a single sample in a study of blood T cell repertoires in COVID-19. Using immunoSEQ multiplex PCR, the repertoire was profiled, and TCRdb retains in-frame clones only, with some absent. Of around 140,000 clones in the sample, approximately 86% were seen once. The sample was peripheral blood. All receptors come from a woman aged 50 to 65 with acute or convalescent COVID-19. Both conserved end residues are part of each CDR3.

CASSLGRAISYEQYF	TRBV5-1	TRBJ2-7
CASSPGLAGAEVGTQYF	TRBV5-1	TRBJ2-5
CASPPPGQNSGANVLTF	TRBV7-9	TRBJ2-6
CASSYSGTGRSGELFF	TRBV6-5	TRBJ2-2
CATPGGTQLLGLTDTQYF	TRBV7-9	TRBJ2-3
CASSEGGWSGYTNEQFF	TRBV2	TRBJ2-1
CASSREQGYNEQFF	TRBV5-1	TRBJ2-1
CATQTRDRLSYEQYF	TRBV10-1	TRBJ2-7
CASSFVTGNEKLFF	TRBV28	TRBJ1-4
CASSYSRDRDNSPLHF	TRBV6-5	TRBJ1-6
CASSRQGTGNTIYF	TRBV11-3	TRBJ1-3
CASSYSAGDPSNQPQHF	TRBV6-2/TRBV6-3	TRBJ1-5
CASSLRAVSGNTIYF	TRBV5-6	TRBJ1-3
CAWSAGLAGGRNEQFF	TRBV30	TRBJ2-1
CARGRAGGLSGYTF	TRBV6-5	TRBJ1-2
CASSGGLGTGELFF	TRBV11-2	TRBJ2-2
CASSILAGGYNEQFF	TRBV6-2/TRBV6-3	TRBJ2-1
CAISLDSFEKLFF	TRBV10-3	TRBJ1-4
CASSLRQTGTGNTIYF	TRBV5-1	TRBJ1-3
CASSVVQGAGETQYF	TRBV9	TRBJ2-5
CASSLRVRAGQPQHF	TRBV7-3	TRBJ1-5
CASSREQYF	TRBV12-2	TRBJ2-7
CASSPVGGANTGELFF	TRBV5-4	TRBJ2-2
CASSLSPSGSSYNEQFF	TRBV5-4	TRBJ2-1
CASSLSGNYGYTF	TRBV27	TRBJ1-2
CAWSARVRTEAFF	TRBV30	TRBJ1-1